Listed below are T cell receptor beta chains from one sample, sequenced in a study of OX40 agonist ivuxolimab in advanced cancers. Sequenced by immunoSEQ multiplex PCR; TCRdb stores in-frame clones only, minus some. Seen here are approximately 98,000 clones, around 90% observed once, and the top ten hold under 0.85%. Here the sequenced sample was CD4+ or CD8+ T cells sorted from blood, taken in a trial of the OX40 agonist ivuxolimab. The receptors derive from an adult with an advanced solid tumor such as melanoma, head and neck, liver or kidney cancer. Both conserved end residues are part of each CDR3. The order of the fields is D gene, CDR3 length, J gene, clone size, V gene, CDR3 DNA, CDR3 protein. The D gene is left open where the match is weak. Clone size is shown for a subset of rows, as once, few, many or a class of expanded clone.

d_call: NA; cdr3_length: 17; j_call: TRBJ2-6; clone_size: NA; v_call: TRBV7-2; cdr3_nt: TGTGCCAGCAGCTTAGAAACCTTGAGCTCTGGGGCCAACGTCCTGACTTTC; cdr3_aa: CASSLETLSSGANVLTF
d_call: NA; cdr3_length: 14; j_call: TRBJ2-3; clone_size: NA; v_call: TRBV6-1; cdr3_nt: TGTGCCAGCAGCCCCGACCCTAGCACAGATACGCAGTATTTT; cdr3_aa: CASSPDPSTDTQYF
d_call: NA; cdr3_length: 13; j_call: TRBJ2-2; clone_size: NA; v_call: TRBV19; cdr3_nt: TGTGCCAGTCTGGGGGCGAACACCGGGGAGCTGTTTTTT; cdr3_aa: CASLGANTGELFF
d_call: TRBD2; cdr3_length: 16; j_call: TRBJ2-7; clone_size: NA; v_call: TRBV27; cdr3_nt: TGTGCCAGCAGCGGCCAGGGGACGGGAGGGCGCTTCGAGCAGTACTTC; cdr3_aa: CASSGQGTGGRFEQYF
d_call: NA; cdr3_length: 14; j_call: TRBJ2-1; clone_size: once; v_call: TRBV5-1; cdr3_nt: TGCGCCAGCAGCCTGGCGGCCAGCAACAATGAGCAGTTCTTC; cdr3_aa: CASSLAASNNEQFF
d_call: NA; cdr3_length: 15; j_call: TRBJ2-1; clone_size: NA; v_call: TRBV5-1; cdr3_nt: TGCGCCAGCAGCCCTGGACGGATGTCCTACAATGAGCAGTTCTTC; cdr3_aa: CASSPGRMSYNEQFF
d_call: NA; cdr3_length: 16; j_call: TRBJ2-3; clone_size: NA; v_call: TRBV7-9; cdr3_nt: TGTGCCAGCAGCCCCCTGCCAGGGCCTAGCACAGATACGCAGTATTTT; cdr3_aa: CASSPLPGPSTDTQYF
d_call: TRBD1; cdr3_length: 15; j_call: TRBJ1-2; clone_size: NA; v_call: TRBV4-1; cdr3_nt: TGCGCCAGCAGCCAAGTGCCAGGGGGCAGGTATGGCTACACCTTC; cdr3_aa: CASSQVPGGRYGYTF
d_call: NA; cdr3_length: 15; j_call: TRBJ2-3; clone_size: NA; v_call: TRBV7-2; cdr3_nt: TGTGCCAGCAGCTTAGCGCGAGGGGGCACAGATACGCAGTATTTT; cdr3_aa: CASSLARGGTDTQYF
d_call: TRBD1; cdr3_length: 15; j_call: TRBJ1-4; clone_size: NA; v_call: TRBV7-9; cdr3_nt: TGTGCCAGCAGCCCCGAGGACAGGGGGCTTGAAAAACTGTTTTTT; cdr3_aa: CASSPEDRGLEKLFF
d_call: TRBD1; cdr3_length: 14; j_call: TRBJ1-1; clone_size: NA; v_call: TRBV6-6; cdr3_nt: TGTGCCAGCAAACGACAGGGGGCGGACACTGAAGCTTTCTTT; cdr3_aa: CASKRQGADTEAFF
d_call: NA; cdr3_length: 14; j_call: TRBJ2-2; clone_size: NA; v_call: TRBV9; cdr3_nt: TGTGCCAGCAGCGTAGCTAATACGGTGGGGGAGCTGTTTTTT; cdr3_aa: CASSVANTVGELFF
d_call: NA; cdr3_length: 13; j_call: TRBJ2-5; clone_size: NA; v_call: TRBV30; cdr3_nt: TGTGCCGGCAGACAGGCGGGTGGGGAGACCCAGTACTTC; cdr3_aa: CAGRQAGGETQYF
d_call: TRBD1; cdr3_length: 18; j_call: TRBJ1-4; clone_size: NA; v_call: TRBV5-8; cdr3_nt: TGTGCCAGCAGCTTGACGACAGGGAGTTGGTTCCCTAATGAAAAACTGTTTTTT; cdr3_aa: CASSLTTGSWFPNEKLFF
d_call: NA; cdr3_length: 15; j_call: TRBJ2-3; clone_size: NA; v_call: TRBV7-3; cdr3_nt: TGTGCCAGCAGCCCCCAGGGGGGCTTTACAGATACGCAGTATTTT; cdr3_aa: CASSPQGGFTDTQYF
d_call: NA; cdr3_length: 14; j_call: TRBJ2-3; clone_size: NA; v_call: TRBV11-3; cdr3_nt: TGTGCCAGCAGCGTCACTGGTAGCACAGATACGCAGTATTTT; cdr3_aa: CASSVTGSTDTQYF
d_call: TRBD2; cdr3_length: 18; j_call: TRBJ2-1; clone_size: few; v_call: TRBV27; cdr3_nt: TGTGCCAGCAGTTTCCCTCGGATTAGCGGGAGGGCACGGAATGAGCAGTTCTTC; cdr3_aa: CASSFPRISGRARNEQFF
d_call: TRBD1; cdr3_length: 14; j_call: TRBJ1-1; clone_size: NA; v_call: TRBV5-4; cdr3_nt: TGTGCCAGCAGCTTGGAGAGACAGGGTGCTGAAGCTTTCTTT; cdr3_aa: CASSLERQGAEAFF
d_call: TRBD2; cdr3_length: 16; j_call: TRBJ2-1; clone_size: NA; v_call: TRBV9; cdr3_nt: TGTGCCAGCAGCGGGTCTAGCGGGGCGAATTACAATGAGCAGTTCTTC; cdr3_aa: CASSGSSGANYNEQFF
d_call: NA; cdr3_length: 14; j_call: TRBJ2-5; clone_size: NA; v_call: TRBV5-5; cdr3_nt: TGTGCCAGCAGCCTGGCAACAGGGACGGAGACCCAGTACTTC; cdr3_aa: CASSLATGTETQYF
d_call: TRBD1; cdr3_length: 17; j_call: TRBJ2-2; clone_size: NA; v_call: TRBV11-2; cdr3_nt: TGTGCCAGCAGCCTCGTTTCCGGGACAGCTTTCACCGGGGAGCTGTTTTTT; cdr3_aa: CASSLVSGTAFTGELFF
d_call: TRBD1; cdr3_length: 18; j_call: TRBJ2-5; clone_size: few; v_call: TRBV5-1; cdr3_nt: TGCGCCAGCAGCCTATCCGGGACAGGGGGCTCTGGGCAAGAGACCCAGTACTTC; cdr3_aa: CASSLSGTGGSGQETQYF
d_call: TRBD1; cdr3_length: 16; j_call: TRBJ2-1; clone_size: NA; v_call: TRBV18; cdr3_nt: TGTGCCAGCTCACTCGGGAACAGGGGAGTGTACAATGAGCAGTTCTTC; cdr3_aa: CASSLGNRGVYNEQFF
d_call: NA; cdr3_length: 13; j_call: TRBJ1-1; clone_size: NA; v_call: TRBV10-1; cdr3_nt: TGCGCCAGCAGAGAAAACGGAAGGGGTGAAGCTTTCTTT; cdr3_aa: CASRENGRGEAFF
d_call: TRBD2; cdr3_length: 15; j_call: TRBJ2-1; clone_size: NA; v_call: TRBV18; cdr3_nt: TGTGCCAGCTCCCGCACTAGCGGGGGGGCTAATGAGCAGTTCTTC; cdr3_aa: CASSRTSGGANEQFF
d_call: TRBD1; cdr3_length: 14; j_call: TRBJ1-2; clone_size: NA; v_call: TRBV6-4; cdr3_nt: TGTGCCAGCAGTGACGGGACAGCTAACTATGGCTACACCTTC; cdr3_aa: CASSDGTANYGYTF
d_call: NA; cdr3_length: 16; j_call: TRBJ2-3; clone_size: NA; v_call: TRBV6-6; cdr3_nt: TGTGCCAGCAGTTACTCCGGGACTGGTAGCACAGATACGCAGTATTTT; cdr3_aa: CASSYSGTGSTDTQYF
d_call: NA; cdr3_length: 15; j_call: TRBJ1-1; clone_size: NA; v_call: TRBV6-6; cdr3_nt: TGTGCCAGCAGTTCCGGGGGACACTCGAACACTGAAGCTTTCTTT; cdr3_aa: CASSSGGHSNTEAFF
d_call: NA; cdr3_length: 15; j_call: TRBJ2-5; clone_size: NA; v_call: TRBV5-6; cdr3_nt: TGTGCCAGCAGCTTGATTACAGGGATTCAAGAGACCCAGTACTTC; cdr3_aa: CASSLITGIQETQYF
d_call: NA; cdr3_length: 11; j_call: TRBJ2-5; clone_size: few; v_call: TRBV10-2; cdr3_nt: TGCGCCAGCGGACAACAAGAGACCCAGTACTTC; cdr3_aa: CASGQQETQYF
d_call: TRBD1; cdr3_length: 18; j_call: TRBJ2-5; clone_size: NA; v_call: TRBV4-2; cdr3_nt: TGTGCCAGCAGCCAAGATCCCGCAGGACAGGGGGCTCGGGAGACCCAGTACTTC; cdr3_aa: CASSQDPAGQGARETQYF
d_call: NA; cdr3_length: 15; j_call: TRBJ1-5; clone_size: NA; v_call: TRBV27; cdr3_nt: TGTGCCAGCAGTTTATTTCAAGGACGGAATCAGCCCCAGCATTTT; cdr3_aa: CASSLFQGRNQPQHF
d_call: TRBD1; cdr3_length: 16; j_call: TRBJ1-5; clone_size: once; v_call: TRBV7-7; cdr3_nt: TGTGCTAGCAGCTTACCCTCAGGGGGCCTTAATCAGCCCCAGCATTTT; cdr3_aa: CASSLPSGGLNQPQHF
d_call: NA; cdr3_length: 15; j_call: TRBJ1-6; clone_size: NA; v_call: TRBV19; cdr3_nt: TGTGCCAGTAGTATGACAGCTAACTATAATTCACCCCTCCACTTT; cdr3_aa: CASSMTANYNSPLHF
d_call: TRBD1; cdr3_length: 16; j_call: TRBJ2-7; clone_size: NA; v_call: TRBV27; cdr3_nt: TGTGCCAGCAGTTCCAAGAGTGGGACAGGGTATAACGAGCAGTACTTC; cdr3_aa: CASSSKSGTGYNEQYF
d_call: TRBD1; cdr3_length: 14; j_call: TRBJ2-5; clone_size: NA; v_call: TRBV6-1; cdr3_nt: TGTGCCAGCAGTGGCGGACAGGGGAGGGGGACCCAGTACTTC; cdr3_aa: CASSGGQGRGTQYF
d_call: NA; cdr3_length: 12; j_call: TRBJ2-1; clone_size: NA; v_call: TRBV10-1; cdr3_nt: TGCGCCAGCAGTATAGGCTACAATGAGCAGTTCTTC; cdr3_aa: CASSIGYNEQFF
d_call: TRBD1; cdr3_length: 19; j_call: TRBJ2-3; clone_size: NA; v_call: TRBV4-1; cdr3_nt: TGCGCCAGCAGCCAAGATCCGCCGGCGTTACAGGGGGTAAAAGATACGCAGTATTTT; cdr3_aa: CASSQDPPALQGVKDTQYF
d_call: NA; cdr3_length: 15; j_call: TRBJ2-7; clone_size: NA; v_call: TRBV11-1; cdr3_nt: TGTGCCAGCAGCTTAGAGTTGGACTCCCTCGGAGAGCAGTACTTC; cdr3_aa: CASSLELDSLGEQYF
d_call: NA; cdr3_length: 14; j_call: TRBJ2-5; clone_size: NA; v_call: TRBV5-1; cdr3_nt: TGCGCCAGCAGCTTGGGTCAGGGGCTGGAGACCCAGTACTTC; cdr3_aa: CASSLGQGLETQYF
d_call: TRBD1; cdr3_length: 15; j_call: TRBJ2-1; clone_size: NA; v_call: TRBV23-1; cdr3_nt: TGCGCCAGCACGCCCGGGGACAGGTGGTCGGATGAGCAGTTCTTC; cdr3_aa: CASTPGDRWSDEQFF
d_call: NA; cdr3_length: 16; j_call: TRBJ2-3; clone_size: NA; v_call: TRBV18; cdr3_nt: TGTGCCAGCTCACCAGTGGCGGGCTCGGGGACAGATACGCAGTATTTT; cdr3_aa: CASSPVAGSGTDTQYF
d_call: NA; cdr3_length: 14; j_call: TRBJ2-4; clone_size: NA; v_call: TRBV5-1; cdr3_nt: TGCGCCAGCAGCCCAGGACTCTCGGGGGACATTCAGTACTTC; cdr3_aa: CASSPGLSGDIQYF
d_call: TRBD1; cdr3_length: 14; j_call: TRBJ2-7; clone_size: NA; v_call: TRBV19; cdr3_nt: TGTGCCAGTACTGAGACAGGGGGGGGCGGCGAGCAGTACTTC; cdr3_aa: CASTETGGGGEQYF
d_call: NA; cdr3_length: 15; j_call: TRBJ2-7; clone_size: NA; v_call: TRBV5-1; cdr3_nt: TGCGCCAGCAGCTTTACCCCAACAGGATACTACGAGCAGTACTTC; cdr3_aa: CASSFTPTGYYEQYF
d_call: NA; cdr3_length: 17; j_call: TRBJ2-6; clone_size: NA; v_call: TRBV15; cdr3_nt: TGTGCCACCAGCAGGGTTAGTAGGACCTCTGGGGCCAACGTCCTGACTTTC; cdr3_aa: CATSRVSRTSGANVLTF
d_call: TRBD1; cdr3_length: 18; j_call: TRBJ2-3; clone_size: NA; v_call: TRBV10-2; cdr3_nt: TGCGCCAGCACGGAAGGGGGCCCCAACAGGACGGTAACAGATACGCAGTATTTT; cdr3_aa: CASTEGGPNRTVTDTQYF
d_call: NA; cdr3_length: 18; j_call: TRBJ1-6; clone_size: NA; v_call: TRBV7-8; cdr3_nt: TGTGCCAGCAGCTTAGGGGTTTTAGGGCCTAGGCTTAATTCACCCCTCCACTTT; cdr3_aa: CASSLGVLGPRLNSPLHF
d_call: TRBD2; cdr3_length: 16; j_call: TRBJ2-1; clone_size: NA; v_call: TRBV5-1; cdr3_nt: TGCGCCAGCAGCTTGCTCGGGACTAGCGGGGGGAATGAGCAGTTCTTC; cdr3_aa: CASSLLGTSGGNEQFF
d_call: NA; cdr3_length: 15; j_call: TRBJ1-2; clone_size: NA; v_call: TRBV19; cdr3_nt: TGTGCCAGTACCATGTCCGGGACACTTAAAAATGGCTACACCTTC; cdr3_aa: CASTMSGTLKNGYTF